Listed below are T cell receptor beta chains from one sample, sequenced in a study of blood T cell repertoires in COVID-19. This table comes from immunoSEQ multiplex PCR, and its TCRdb copy is limited to in-frame clones, with some not included. The sample shows about 350,000 clones, roughly 89% of them seen only once. The specimen sequenced was peripheral blood. The receptors were sampled from a woman between 18 and 29 years old who had recovered from COVID-19. The CDR3 runs from the conserved cysteine through the conserved F or W. The order of the fields is V gene, D gene, J gene, clone size, CDR3 protein, CDR3 DNA. D genes are given only for firm matches. Expanded clones are given a class, and other clones once, few, many or no size at all.

>TRBV7-2|.|TRBJ1-5|.
CASSPIGGTVDQPQHF
TGTGCCAGCAGTCCGATCGGGGGTACTGTCGATCAGCCCCAGCATTTT
>TRBV30|TRBD1|TRBJ2-4|once
CAWSTSGTGIDIQYF
TGTGCCTGGAGTACGTCCGGGACAGGGATAGACATTCAGTACTTC
>TRBV14|TRBD1|TRBJ2-5|.
CASSRRTGTGLAETQYF
TGTGCCAGCAGCCGACGAACCGGGACAGGGTTGGCAGAGACCCAGTACTTC
>TRBV7-9|.|TRBJ1-2|.
CASSLVSWRDYGYTF
TGTGCCAGCAGCTTGGTTTCTTGGCGGGACTATGGCTACACCTTC
>TRBV5-6|.|TRBJ1-1|.
CASSLAGGAGTEAFF
TGTGCCAGCAGCTTGGCCGGGGGGGCCGGCACTGAAGCTTTCTTT
>TRBV30|.|TRBJ2-5|.
CAWSGDRGETQYF
TGTGCCTGGAGTGGGGACCGGGGGGAGACCCAGTACTTC
>TRBV5-6|TRBD2|TRBJ2-3|.
CASSYVAGGFSTDTQYF
TGTGCCAGCAGCTACGTAGCGGGAGGGTTTAGCACAGATACGCAGTATTTT
>TRBV10-3|.|TRBJ2-2|.
CAISAAGITGELFF
TGTGCCATCAGTGCAGCGGGCATAACCGGGGAGCTGTTTTTT
>TRBV7-2|.|TRBJ2-1|.
CASSLAPRANEQFF
TGTGCCAGCAGCTTAGCGCCCAGGGCCAATGAGCAGTTCTTC
>TRBV5-6|.|TRBJ1-2|.
CASRTYTGSQTYGYTF
TGTGCCAGCAGGACCTACACAGGGTCTCAAACCTATGGCTACACCTTC
>TRBV29-1|.|TRBJ2-3|.
CSATSSAMGTDTQYF
TGCAGCGCGACCTCTAGCGCCATGGGGACAGATACGCAGTATTTT
>TRBV27|TRBD2|TRBJ2-2|.
CASRGLAATGELFF
TGTGCCAGCCGAGGACTAGCAGCCACCGGGGAGCTGTTTTTT
>TRBV28|.|TRBJ2-3|.
CASSLKDSLTDTQYF
TGTGCCAGCAGTTTAAAGGACTCGCTCACAGATACGCAGTATTTT
>TRBV6-5|.|TRBJ2-2|.
CASSYSSIFRGELFF
TGTGCCAGCAGTTACTCGTCCATTTTCAGGGGGGAGCTGTTTTTT
>TRBV7-9|.|TRBJ2-1|.
CASSRRGLSNEQFF
TGTGCCAGCAGCCGGCGGGGCCTCAGCAATGAGCAGTTCTTC
>TRBV6-2/TRBV6-3|.|TRBJ1-5|.
CASSRLISNQPQHF
TGTGCCAGCAGTCGGTTGATTAGCAATCAGCCCCAGCATTTT
>TRBV7-2|.|TRBJ1-6|.
CASSLGWRSPLHF
TGTGCCAGCAGCTTAGGCTGGAGGTCACCCCTCCACTTT
>TRBV7-2|.|TRBJ1-2|.
CASSPRFSPYGYTF
TGTGCCAGCAGCCCCAGATTCTCACCATATGGCTACACCTTC
>TRBV29-1|TRBD2|TRBJ2-5|.
CSVAPTSGKWETQYF
TGCAGCGTTGCCCCTACTAGCGGGAAATGGGAGACCCAGTACTTC
>TRBV11-3|.|TRBJ2-2|.
CASSLGFYANTGELFF
TGTGCCAGCAGCTTAGGTTTCTACGCGAACACCGGGGAGCTGTTTTTT
>TRBV24-1|TRBD1|TRBJ1-5|.
CATSDAGQGSNQPQHF
TGTGCCACCAGTGATGCTGGACAGGGAAGCAATCAGCCCCAGCATTTT
>TRBV5-4|.|TRBJ2-3|.
CASSLASRGSTDTQYF
TGTGCCAGCAGCTTGGCCTCGCGGGGAAGCACAGATACGCAGTATTTT
>TRBV19|.|TRBJ1-3|.
CASSISWYSGNTIYF
TGTGCCAGTAGTATTAGTTGGTACTCTGGAAACACCATATATTTT
>TRBV29-1|TRBD1|TRBJ1-1|.
CSVEGTGRLETEAFF
TGCAGCGTTGAGGGGACAGGGAGGTTGGAAACTGAAGCTTTCTTT
>TRBV7-8|.|TRBJ2-5|.
CASSPLGVAETQYF
TGTGCCAGCAGCCCCCTAGGGGTAGCCGAGACCCAGTACTTC
>TRBV5-1|.|TRBJ1-2|.
CASSWADRYNYGYTF
TGCGCCAGCAGCTGGGCTGACAGATATAACTATGGCTACACCTTC
>TRBV11-3|.|TRBJ1-1|.
CASSLFNRDEAFF
TGTGCCAGCAGCTTATTTAACAGGGATGAAGCTTTCTTT
>TRBV19|.|TRBJ1-4|.
CASSTWTDPDEKLFF
TGTGCCAGTAGTACGTGGACAGACCCCGATGAAAAACTGTTTTTT
>TRBV5-6|.|TRBJ2-5|.
CASSLGQAETQYF
TGTGCCAGCAGCTTGGGACAGGCTGAGACCCAGTACTTC
>TRBV4-1|.|TRBJ2-2|.
CASSQYLSGELFF
TGCGCCAGCAGCCAGTATTTGTCCGGGGAGCTGTTTTTT
>TRBV9|.|TRBJ2-3|.
CASSVGGGLTDTQYF
TGTGCCAGCAGCGTAGGTGGGGGCCTCACAGATACGCAGTATTTT
>TRBV27|TRBD1|TRBJ1-2|.
CASSPQTGFYGYTF
TGTGCCAGCAGTCCCCAGACAGGGTTCTATGGCTACACCTTC
>TRBV27|.|TRBJ1-6|.
CASSSMRGLNSPLHF
TGTGCCAGCAGTTCCATGCGCGGTCTTAATTCACCCCTCCACTTT
>TRBV7-2|.|TRBJ2-3|.
CASSFEYTDTQYF
TGTGCCAGCAGCTTCGAGTACACAGATACGCAGTATTTT
>TRBV10-2|TRBD1|TRBJ1-2|.
CASTGTGGATNYGYTF
TGCGCCAGCACCGGGACAGGGGGGGCAACTAACTATGGCTACACCTTC
>TRBV11-2|.|TRBJ2-5|.
CASSALRVETQYF
TGTGCCAGCAGCGCCCTGAGGGTCGAGACCCAGTACTTC
>TRBV19|TRBD2|TRBJ2-1|.
CASSPIAGEQFF
TGTGCCAGTAGCCCGATAGCGGGTGAGCAGTTCTTC
>TRBV10-3|.|TRBJ1-1|.
CAISESGAQNTEAFF
TGTGCCATCAGTGAGTCAGGGGCACAGAACACTGAAGCTTTCTTT
>TRBV5-4|TRBD1|TRBJ2-2|.
CASSMGQANTGELFF
TGTGCCAGCAGCATGGGACAGGCGAACACCGGGGAGCTGTTTTTT
>TRBV20-1|TRBD1|TRBJ1-5|.
CSASSRTGWRPQHF
TGCAGTGCTAGTTCCCGGACAGGGTGGAGGCCCCAGCATTTT
>TRBV28|TRBD2|TRBJ2-3|.
CASRLAGRDTQYF
TGTGCCAGCAGACTAGCGGGAAGGGATACGCAGTATTTT